The source of this TCR beta chain is a study of cytomegalovirus exposure and HLA in healthy donors. The study, taken as a whole, reports: The presence/absence work took it that sequencing depth was about the same across donors. Across donors, most TCRs were seen rarely, yet some public ones were widespread.

Comments on this clone: Its antigen is still unknown.

In the PCR, 60 Vbeta and 13 Jbeta primers were used. Generated by immunoSEQ multiplex PCR, the TCRdb table keeps only in-frame clones and is missing some. Here the sample spans roughly 180,000 clones, around 80% being singletons. Though probably carrying unrecorded immune exposures, donors were nominally healthy at sampling. CDR1 is SEHNR, CDR2 FQNEAQ, per germline (reference sequence). The ends lost 10 bases at V and 6 bases at J; junction bases unmatched: 5. The CDR3 loop spans 13 amino acids. This sequence joins TRBV7-9 and TRBJ2-1; 11 bases agree with TRBD2. The TCR was taken from a young man in good health and CMV-seropositive. Sequencing was performed on PBMCs. The CDR3 is CAISTSGSNEQFF. The CDR3 nucleotides read TGTGCCATCAGTACTAGCGGGAGCAATGAGCAGTTCTTC.